The present T cell receptor beta chain was sequenced within a study of STAT5B mutations in CD4+ large granular lymphocyte leukemia. Generated by immunoSEQ multiplex PCR, the TCRdb table keeps only in-frame clones and is missing some. This repertoire shows about 30,000 clones, 65% to 75% found once; its top ten account for 0.8% to 1.2%. The CDR3 totals 13 residues. Trimming stripped 1 base from V and 4 bases from J, with 6 bases between. Germline V gene sequence: CDR1 SGHTA, CDR2 FQGNSA. This rearrangement joins TRBV7-2 to TRBJ2-3, with D hard to call. This receptor was identified in a human donor in good health. Source material: CD4+ T cells from blood buffy coats. CDR3 coding DNA: TGTGCCAGCAGCTTAGACTTCGCAGATACGCAGTATTTT. This gives the protein CASSLDFADTQYF.